Listed here is a single T cell receptor (beta chain). This clone has just a few counts. This clone's antigen is unknown. Base-call qualities are not available, and no considerably larger clone is one nucleotide away. Using the deep immunoSEQ assay, multiplex PCR amplified TCR CDR3 regions from genomic DNA. Extracted genomic DNA from each cell subset was distributed evenly across all wells of several immunoSEQ 96-well plates, and each plate was treated as a replicate. For sorted subsets, each replicate PCR was loaded with approximately 0.2 ug genomic DNA, equivalent to approximately 33,000 T cell genomes. Purified libraries were quantified with a Qubit 3.0 fluorometer, sized on a Bioanalyzer 2100, and re-quantified with the KAPA Library Quantification kit. Every immunoSEQ 96-well plate was sequenced on a dedicated single-read 150-cycle Illumina NextSeq 550 flow cell. Turning to the authors' computational methods: Because the immunoSEQ output included only junctional sequences and no quality scores, the filtering could not be the same as the filtering used for full-length reads. To assign V/J genes and CDR3, sequences were annotated using PyIR, a Python wrapper for IgBLAST v1.9, with IMGT germline references. Reads were filtered out if the reads had weak V/J assignments (E-value above 1e-6), no CDR3, stop codons, out-of-frame junctions, or ambiguous translated residues. A V3J clonotype was defined by an identical inferred V gene, J gene, and CDR3 amino acid sequence. The percentage overlap between two repertoires was calculated by dividing the number of shared unique clonotypes by the size of the smaller repertoire. Richness of each repertoire was evaluated using RTK rarefaction, the Chao1 estimator, and Recon v2.1 estimates of unobserved clonotypes. OLGA was used to compute generation probabilities for all TCRbeta clonotypes that the gDNA method yielded from a few donors. The table was pulled from immuneACCESS by TCRdb, which kept in-frame rearrangements only. Such tables lose some clones; where checked, under half of the loss comes from unresolved V genes, and the rest has no known cause. The DNA was the basis for D and trimming; V, J and clone size are from that table. This sample comprises a few million clones, more than 80% of them detected only once. The ten most abundant clones make up 0.35% to 0.45% of the sample.

From cysteine to phenylalanine, the CDR3 is 10 amino acids long. CDR3 DNA is the only sequence kept; it has 30 bases, read in frame from the first base. V and J are truncated by 6 bases and 8 bases respectively, leaving an intervening sequence of 7 bases. The germline V gene gives CDR1 as MDHEN and CDR2 as SYDVKM. The entry originates in a study of shared clonotypes between healthy human individuals (dated by TCRdb to 2018 to 2021). A note on the overall study: A few men and a couple of women, aged 18 to 49 years, made up the cohort. Per donor, three plates each were used for CD4 naive and CD4 memory, two for CD8 naive, and one for CD8 memory. To estimate repertoire size and how much clonotypes are shared between individuals, the study performed deep sequencing of blood TCR repertoires from five healthy adults. To increase sequencing depth and limit assay-specific biases, TCR repertoire library preparation and sequencing were carried out by different laboratories using diverse techniques. Between about 0.94 and 8.9 billion PBMCs per donor were obtained by leukapheresis.

Findings and caveats that apply to the study as a whole: Roughly 5% of naive CD4, 3.5% of naive CD8, approximately 2.2% of memory CD4, and 0.4% of memory CD8 clonotypes were shared across several donors. Clonotypes shared by all four sorted-subset donors showed higher generation probabilities than non-shared clonotypes. Because the study included a small number of donors, the genetic and exposure-history diversity represented was limited. Incomplete sequencing was indicated by rarefaction of sorted-subset datasets, despite the large sequencing depth. Sampling was limited to blood, and TCR repertoires in tissue likely differ from TCR repertoires in blood. Pairwise subsampling led to the expectation that sequencing depth would affect the degree of clonotype sharing among donors. Larger estimated clonotype richness was generally found for naive subsets than for memory subsets.

Donors were healthy HIV-negative adults with no recently reported acute infections or vaccinations. All donors were Caucasian adults living in Nashville, Tennessee, USA. Magnetic negative selection was used to enrich CD4+ T cells, after which naive cells were positively selected on CD45RA and the negative fraction became the memory subset. Blood was obtained by leukapheresis, after which PBMCs were separated by Ficoll-Histopaque density gradient centrifugation and cryopreserved in liquid nitrogen vapor phase. Analytical flow cytometry was used to check the purity and quantity of every magnetically sorted T cell population. Each sorted fraction had its genomic DNA isolated and then quantified by UV absorbance on a Nanodrop 2000c.

The chain was built from TRBV28 and TRBJ1-2; possibly the D gene is TRBD1, per 5 matching bases. Sequenced material: naive CD4+ T cells from PBMCs. This sample's cell subset or site label indicates: CD45RA+ positively selected. The clonotype originates from a man younger than 30 in good health. Some clones in this sample may be carry-over from other donors' samples. CDR3 loop: CASSGTGYTF. The base sequence is TGTGCCAGCAGCGGGACCGGCTACACCTTC.